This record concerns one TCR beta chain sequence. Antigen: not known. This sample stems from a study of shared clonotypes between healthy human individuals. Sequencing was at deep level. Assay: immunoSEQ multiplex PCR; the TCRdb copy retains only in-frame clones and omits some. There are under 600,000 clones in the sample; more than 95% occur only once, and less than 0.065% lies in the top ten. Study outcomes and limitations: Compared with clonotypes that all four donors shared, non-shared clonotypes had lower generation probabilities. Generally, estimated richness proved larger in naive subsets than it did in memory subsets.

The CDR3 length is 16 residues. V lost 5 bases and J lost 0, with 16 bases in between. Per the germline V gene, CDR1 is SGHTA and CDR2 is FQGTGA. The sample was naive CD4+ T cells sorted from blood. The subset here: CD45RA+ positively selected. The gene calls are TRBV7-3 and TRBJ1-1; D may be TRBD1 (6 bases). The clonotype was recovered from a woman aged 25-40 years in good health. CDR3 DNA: TGTGCCAGCAGCCTAAGGTCGGACAGATTGAACACTGAAGCTTTCTTT. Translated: CASSLRSDRLNTEAFF. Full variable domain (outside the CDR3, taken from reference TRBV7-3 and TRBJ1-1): GAGVSQTPSNKVTEKGKYVELRCDPISGHTALYWYRQSLGQGPEFLIYFQGTGAADDSGLPNDRFFAVRPEGSVSTLKIQRTERGDSAVYLCASSLRSDRLNTEAFFGQGTRLTVV.